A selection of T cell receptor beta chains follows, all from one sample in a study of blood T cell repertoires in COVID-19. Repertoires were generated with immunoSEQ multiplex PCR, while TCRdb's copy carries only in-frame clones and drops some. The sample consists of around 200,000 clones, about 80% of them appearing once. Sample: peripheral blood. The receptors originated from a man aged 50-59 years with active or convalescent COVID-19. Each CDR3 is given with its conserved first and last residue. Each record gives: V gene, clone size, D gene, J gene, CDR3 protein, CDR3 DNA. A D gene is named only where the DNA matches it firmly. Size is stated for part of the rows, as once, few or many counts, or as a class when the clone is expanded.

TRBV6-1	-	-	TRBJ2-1	CASSETPPRFGGIYNEQFF	TGTGCCAGCAGTGAAACCCCCCCTCGATTCGGGGGAATCTACAATGAGCAGTTCTTC
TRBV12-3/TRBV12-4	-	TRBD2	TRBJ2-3	CASSSSGAQYF	TGTGCCAGCAGTTCTAGCGGGGCCCAGTATTTT
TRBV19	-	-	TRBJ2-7	CASAGTGTYEQYF	TGTGCCAGTGCCGGGACTGGGACCTACGAGCAGTACTTC
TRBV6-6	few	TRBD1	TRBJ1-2	CASSYSTGANGYTF	TGTGCCAGCAGTTACTCGACAGGGGCGAATGGCTACACCTTC
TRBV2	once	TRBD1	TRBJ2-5	CASSSDRPETQYF	TGTGCCAGCAGCTCGGACAGGCCCGAGACCCAGTACTTC
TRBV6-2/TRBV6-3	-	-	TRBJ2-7	CASSYYMYYEQYF	TGTGCCAGCAGTTATTACATGTACTACGAGCAGTACTTC
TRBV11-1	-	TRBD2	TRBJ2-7	CASSLELAAYEQYF	TGTGCCAGCAGCTTAGAACTAGCGGCGTACGAGCAGTACTTC
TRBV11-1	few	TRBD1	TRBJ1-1	CASSMLTGTNTEAFF	TGTGCCAGCAGCATGCTGACAGGGACGAACACTGAAGCTTTCTTT
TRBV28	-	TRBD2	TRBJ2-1	CASSLGLAGNNEQFF	TGTGCCAGCAGTCTTGGACTAGCGGGGAACAATGAGCAGTTCTTC
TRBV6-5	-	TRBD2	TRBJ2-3	CASSSTSGGATDTQYF	TGTGCCAGCAGTTCGACTAGCGGGGGGGCGACAGATACGCAGTATTTT
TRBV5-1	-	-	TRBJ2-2	CATKEAQTTGELFF	TGCGCCACCAAGGAGGCGCAAACGACCGGGGAGCTGTTTTTT
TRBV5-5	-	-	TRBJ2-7	CASSFAAGAYEQYF	TGTGCCAGCAGCTTTGCAGCTGGAGCCTACGAGCAGTACTTC
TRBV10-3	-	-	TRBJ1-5	CAITTATNQPQHF	TGTGCCATCACGACAGCAACCAATCAGCCCCAGCATTTT
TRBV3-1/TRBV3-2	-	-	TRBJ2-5	CASSLGVQETQYF	TGTGCCAGCAGCCTAGGAGTCCAAGAGACCCAGTACTTC
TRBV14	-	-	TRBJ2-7	CASTPSGGATYEQYF	TGTGCCAGCACTCCGTCTGGGGGGGCTACCTACGAGCAGTACTTC
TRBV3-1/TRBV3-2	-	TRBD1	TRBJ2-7	CASSQRTGTTYEQYF	TGTGCCAGCAGCCAGAGGACAGGGACAACCTACGAGCAGTACTTC
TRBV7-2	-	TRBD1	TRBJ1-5	CASSLSTGVHQPQHF	TGTGCCAGCAGCTTAAGTACAGGGGTCCATCAGCCCCAGCATTTT
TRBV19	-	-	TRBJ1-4	CASSIPGGRSNEKLFF	TGTGCCAGTAGTATCCCCGGAGGGCGATCTAATGAAAAACTGTTTTTT
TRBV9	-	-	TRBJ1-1	CASSFDGQTGTEAFF	TGTGCCAGCAGTTTCGACGGACAGACCGGCACTGAAGCTTTCTTT
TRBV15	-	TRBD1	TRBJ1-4	CATSRGRTGGTNEKLFF	TGTGCCACCAGCAGAGGACGGACAGGTGGAACTAATGAAAAACTGTTTTTT
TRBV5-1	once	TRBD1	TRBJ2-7	CASSLYRGSYEQYF	TGCGCCAGCAGCTTATACAGGGGCTCCTACGAGCAGTACTTC
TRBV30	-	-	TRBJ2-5	CAWRQNQETQYF	TGTGCCTGGAGGCAGAACCAAGAGACCCAGTACTTC
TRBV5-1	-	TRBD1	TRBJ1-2	CASSQETGLPGGYTF	TGCGCCAGCAGCCAGGAGACAGGGCTCCCGGGGGGCTACACCTTC
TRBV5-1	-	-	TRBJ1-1	CASSLVTGTEAFF	TGCGCCAGCAGCTTGGTGACAGGCACTGAAGCTTTCTTT
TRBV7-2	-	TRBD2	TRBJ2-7	CASSSGLAGLYEQYF	TGTGCCAGCAGCTCTGGACTAGCGGGGTTGTACGAGCAGTACTTC
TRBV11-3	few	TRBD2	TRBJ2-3	CASSFRSGDTDTQYF	TGTGCCAGCAGCTTTAGGAGCGGGGACACAGATACGCAGTATTTT
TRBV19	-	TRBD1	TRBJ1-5	CASSTQGGQPQHF	TGTGCCAGTAGTACCCAGGGGGGTCAGCCCCAGCATTTT
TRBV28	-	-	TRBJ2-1	CASSLSNEQFF	TGTGCCAGCAGCCTCAGCAATGAGCAGTTCTTC
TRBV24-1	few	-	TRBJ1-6	CATSGMTGPLHF	TGTGCCACCAGTGGAATGACAGGTCCCCTCCACTTT
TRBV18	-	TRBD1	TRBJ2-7	CASSLRQGGEQYF	TGTGCCAGCTCCCTGCGACAGGGTGGAGAGCAGTACTTC
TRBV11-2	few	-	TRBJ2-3	CASSLERGPAMPQYF	TGTGCCAGCAGCTTAGAGCGGGGGCCAGCCATGCCGCAGTATTTT
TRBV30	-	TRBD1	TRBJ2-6	CAWRGDRGSGANVLTF	TGTGCCTGGAGGGGGGACAGGGGATCTGGGGCCAACGTCCTGACTTTC
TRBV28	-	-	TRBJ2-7	CASARRYEQYF	TGTGCCAGCGCCCGGCGGTACGAGCAGTACTTC
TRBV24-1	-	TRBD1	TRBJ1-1	CATSKGADTEAFF	TGTGCCACCAGTAAGGGGGCGGACACTGAAGCTTTCTTT
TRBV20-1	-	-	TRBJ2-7	CSAGRYEQYF	TGCAGTGCTGGGCGCTACGAGCAGTACTTC
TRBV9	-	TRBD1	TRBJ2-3	CASTRDRGADTQYF	TGTGCCAGCACCAGGGACAGGGGTGCAGATACGCAGTATTTT
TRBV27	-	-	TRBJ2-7	CASSPHSYEQYF	TGTGCCAGCAGTCCCCATAGCTACGAGCAGTACTTC
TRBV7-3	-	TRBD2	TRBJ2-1	CASSPGGYNEQFF	TGTGCCAGCAGCCCGGGAGGATACAATGAGCAGTTCTTC
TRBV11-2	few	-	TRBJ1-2	CASSLGAPFDGYTF	TGTGCCAGCAGCTTAGGGGCCCCATTTGATGGCTACACCTTC
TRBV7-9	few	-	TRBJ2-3	CASSLVSGSGADTQYF	TGTGCCAGCAGCTTAGTCTCCGGGTCGGGGGCAGATACGCAGTATTTT
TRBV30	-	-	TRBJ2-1	CAWSLRVNEQFF	TGTGCCTGGAGTCTCAGGGTGAATGAGCAGTTCTTC
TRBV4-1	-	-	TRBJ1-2	CASRPTGTSKGYTF	TGCGCCAGCAGGCCGACCGGGACTTCGAAAGGCTACACCTTC
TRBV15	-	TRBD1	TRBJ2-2	CATSWTGGNTGELFF	TGTGCCACCAGCTGGACAGGGGGCAACACCGGGGAGCTGTTTTTT
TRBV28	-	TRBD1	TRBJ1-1	CASSPTTGSGTEAFF	TGTGCCAGCAGTCCTACGACAGGGTCGGGAACTGAAGCTTTCTTT
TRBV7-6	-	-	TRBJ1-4	CASRPDRTNEKLFF	TGTGCCAGCAGACCAGACAGAACCAATGAAAAACTGTTTTTT
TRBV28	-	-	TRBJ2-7	CASSSVYEQYF	TGTGCCAGCAGTTCCGTCTACGAGCAGTACTTC
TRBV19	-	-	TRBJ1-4	CASSMTGRNEKLFF	TGTGCCAGTAGTATGACAGGACGAAATGAAAAACTGTTTTTT
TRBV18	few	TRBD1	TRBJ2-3	CASSDRDRVTDTQYF	TGTGCCAGCTCAGACCGGGACAGGGTCACAGATACGCAGTATTTT
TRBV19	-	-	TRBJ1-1	CTTRRGPNTEAFF	TGTACCACCAGGAGGGGTCCCAACACTGAAGCTTTCTTT
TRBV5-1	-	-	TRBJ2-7	CASSLPGHEQYF	TGCGCCAGCAGCCTCCCTGGGCACGAGCAGTACTTC
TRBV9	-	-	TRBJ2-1	CASSDGSFQEQFF	TGTGCCAGCAGCGACGGGTCTTTCCAGGAGCAGTTCTTC
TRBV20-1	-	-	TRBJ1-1	CSASGFSSSEAFF	TGCAGTGCGAGTGGCTTTAGTAGCTCTGAAGCTTTCTTT
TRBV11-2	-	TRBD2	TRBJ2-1	CASSLNVASGGSNEQFF	TGTGCCAGCAGCTTAAACGTGGCTAGCGGGGGGTCGAATGAGCAGTTCTTC
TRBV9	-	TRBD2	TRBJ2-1	CASSVAGGAVYNEQFF	TGTGCCAGCAGCGTTGCCGGGGGGGCAGTCTACAATGAGCAGTTCTTC